This TCR beta chain was profiled in a study of cytomegalovirus exposure and HLA in healthy donors. Study-wide findings and caveats: Sequences of the TCR beta chain were said to predict the HLA-A and HLA-B alleles of most subjects accurately. Cytomegalovirus-associated TCR beta chains were listed, numbering under 200. A likely sequencing artifact accounted for one observed cluster of highly shared sequence variants.

A few counts support this clone. Its antigen remains unidentified. Primers included in the PCR were 60 Vbeta and 13 Jbeta primers. Authors' analysis steps: Later work found 65 million to 90 million unique TCR beta chains, with 9 million to 13 million shared. Generated by immunoSEQ multiplex PCR, the TCRdb table keeps only in-frame clones and is missing some. That table is the source of V, J and clone size, and D and trimming were worked out from the DNA. The data show 100,000 to 150,000 clones, just under 85% seen once. CDR1 SGHTA and CDR2 FQGTGA come from the germline V gene. CDR3 size: 14 residues. Trimming cost V 4 bases and J 8 bases; bases outside gene matches: 8.

The sample was PBMCs. The clonotype comes from a boy aged 2 to 10 in good health and CMV-seronegative. The chain couples TRBV7-3 to TRBJ2-1; 7 nucleotides align to TRBD2. Here the CDR3 reads CASSSLSTSHEQFF. The CDR3 region has the DNA TGTGCCAGCAGCTCCCTCTCGACTAGCCATGAGCAGTTCTTC.